What follows describes a single TCR beta chain. TCRdb's copy holds only in-frame clones and misses some; the assay was immunoSEQ multiplex PCR. This table holds roughly 250,000 clones, over 80% found once. This entry belongs to a study of blood T cell repertoires in COVID-19. The CDR3 extends over 14 amino acids. V lost 8 bases to trimming and J lost 1 base, with 12 bases between them. The germline gives CDR1 LNHDA, CDR2 SQIVND (reference sequence). Sequencing input: PBMCs or T cells enriched from blood (not recorded which). The chain is built from TRBV19 and TRBJ1-5, with D perhaps matching TRBD1 (5 bases). This clonotype was sampled from a woman between 25 and 40 years old with acute COVID-19. The CDR3 loop is CASGGFSSNQPQHF. Here the CDR3 DNA reads TGTGCCAGTGGGGGGTTCTCGAGCAATCAGCCCCAGCATTTT.